This TCR beta chain stems from a study of prognosis after radiotherapy for stage I lung cancer. V was trimmed by 5 bases and J by 0 bases, leaving 19 bases between them. Germline CDR1 MDHEN, CDR2 SYDVKM. This CDR3 contains 18 residues. Study outcomes and limitations: In patients receiving stereotactic body radiation therapy, unique TCR clone counts fell afterward, median 10,088 versus 6,861. After stereotactic body radiation therapy, patients with later distant metastases showed lower Shannon entropy.

This clonotype has at least ten counts. Its matching antigen is unknown. The authors amplified TCR beta CDR3 from genomic DNA using two-round multiplex PCR. It was primers specific to each TRBV and TRBJ gene that first-round PCR used. TCRdb ran MiXCR on the multiplex PCR reads and lists one entry per CDR3 protein. This table holds around 17,000 distinct CDR3 sequences, approximately 28% found once. The sequencing used PBMCs, collected before or after stereotactic body radiation therapy (not recorded which). The clonotype comes from a donor aged 50 or older with non-small cell lung cancer. This rearrangement joins TRBV28 to TRBJ2-2; weak D call: TRBD1 (5 bases). This CDR3 reads CASSPHLQDTANTGELFF. For the CDR3, the DNA is TGTGCCAGCAGTCCACATCTACAGGACACTGCGAACACCGGGGAGCTGTTTTTT.